This TCR beta chain was sequenced during a study of blood T cell repertoires in COVID-19 (dated by TCRdb to 2020 to 2022). Describing the broader study: Samples covering the acute and convalescent phases of COVID-19 were provided by collaborators in the United States, Italy and Spain. The prospective study material was composed of cDNA or gDNA derived from T cells, B-cell-depleted T cells, or PBMCs. The dataset comprised deeply sampled blood TCRbeta repertoires from subjects exposed to, actively infected with, or recovered from COVID-19. The repertoires were released in a freely available public database intended as a resource for research on the immune response to SARS-CoV-2. The samples were drawn from two sources: the first 160 participants of the ongoing ImmuneRACE study, and fewer than 1,500 subjects contributed by 6 global collaborators. Sample metadata almost always included a de-identified subject ID, COVID-19 status, age in years and sex. HLA class I and class II types, where available, came from metadata supplied by the sample provider rather than from assay-based typing. What the authors observed across the whole study: How much clinical and demographic metadata was included differed by source and by participant, and the metadata was provided uncurated.

The immunoSEQ Assay, a bias-controlled multiplex PCR, was used to amplify TCRbeta CDR3 regions from genomic DNA. Under the source paper's analysis protocol: The number of nucleated cells in each sample was estimated by amplification of reference gene primers within the assay. Sequence reads were collapsed and filtered to measure the absolute abundance of every unique TCRbeta CDR3 rearrangement. Productive Simpson clonality was computed per sample as the square root of Simpson's diversity index over productive rearrangements. Held by TCRdb, this immuneACCESS table contains in-frame sequences only and omits some clones. Under half of the omission traces to an unresolved V gene where checked; the cause of the rest is unknown. V and J calls and clone size are those listed in that table; D and trimming were worked out from the DNA. The sample yields some 120,000 clones; approximately 90% were counted once. 1.5% to 1.7% of the sample goes to the ten largest clones.

V loses 6 bases of germline sequence and J loses 0 bases, and the interval between the two ends is 26 bases. Sequences SQVTM (CDR1) and ANQGSEA (CDR2) are obtained from the germline V gene. The CDR3 starts with the cysteine, ends with the phenylalanine, and has 18 residues. Solely the CDR3 DNA is kept, with 54 bases framed from the first base. Collaborating institutions collected whole blood in K2EDTA tubes following their own protocols. For TCRbeta analysis, collaborators shipped samples as frozen whole blood, isolated PBMCs, or DNA extracted from either of those sample types. This clone was recorded only once. The antigen this receptor binds is unknown. The sample holds no much larger clone one base away, and base qualities are not on file.

Sequenced: peripheral blood. The chain joins TRBV29-1 to TRBJ1-2, with the D segment identity uncertain. This TCR was sampled from a human donor in a cohort sampled during active COVID-19. The CDR3 amino acid sequence is: CSVPLGSGLYTSNYGYTF. The DNA reads as follows: TGCAGCGTCCCCCTCGGGTCCGGCCTGTATACCTCTAACTATGGCTACACCTTC.